Reported below is one TCR beta chain. These data belong to a study of OX40 agonist ivuxolimab in advanced cancers. Data came from immunoSEQ multiplex PCR; TCRdb stores just in-frame clones and leaves some out. The sample yields 95,000 to 100,000 clones, approximately 80% seen once. Germline values: CDR1 LGHNT, CDR2 FRNRAP. The CDR3 has 17 residues. V lost 0 bases and J 6 bases, leaving 17 bases between the germline ends. The TCR sequence derives from an adult with an advanced solid tumor such as melanoma, head and neck, liver or kidney cancer. The sequences come from CD4+ or CD8+ T cells sorted from blood, collected in a trial of the OX40 agonist ivuxolimab. The V gene is TRBV12-5, the J gene TRBJ1-4; a possible D gene is TRBD1 (6 bases). The CDR3 DNA follows: TGTGCTAGTGGTTTGGTACTTCTGGGGACAAGAGATGAAAAACTGTTTTTT. It encodes CASGLVLLGTRDEKLFF.